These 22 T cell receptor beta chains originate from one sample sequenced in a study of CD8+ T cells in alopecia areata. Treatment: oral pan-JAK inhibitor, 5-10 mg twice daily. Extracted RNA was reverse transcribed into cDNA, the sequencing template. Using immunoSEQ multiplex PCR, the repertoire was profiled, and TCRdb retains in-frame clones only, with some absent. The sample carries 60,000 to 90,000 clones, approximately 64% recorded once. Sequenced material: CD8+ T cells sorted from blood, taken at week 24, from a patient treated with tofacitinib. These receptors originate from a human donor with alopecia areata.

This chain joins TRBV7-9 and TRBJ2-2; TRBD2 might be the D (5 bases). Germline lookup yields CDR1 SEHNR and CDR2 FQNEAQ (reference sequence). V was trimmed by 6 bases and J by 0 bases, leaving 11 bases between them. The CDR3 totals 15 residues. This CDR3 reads CASSFGLTNTGELFF. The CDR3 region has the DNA TGTGCCAGCAGTTTCGGACTGACGAACACCGGGGAGCTGTTTTTT.

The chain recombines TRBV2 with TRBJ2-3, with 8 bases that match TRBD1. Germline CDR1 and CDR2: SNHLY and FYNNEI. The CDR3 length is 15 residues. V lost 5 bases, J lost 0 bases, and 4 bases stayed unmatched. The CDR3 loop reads CASSSGGYSTDTQYF. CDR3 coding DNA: TGTGCCAGCAGTTCAGGGGGCTACAGCACAGATACGCAGTATTTT. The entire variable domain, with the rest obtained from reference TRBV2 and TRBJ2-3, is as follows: EPEVTQTPSHQVTQMGQEVILRCVPISNHLYFYWYRQILGQKVEFLVSFYNNEISEKSEIFDDQFSVERPDGSNFTLKIRSTKLEDSAMYFCASSSGGYSTDTQYFGPGTRLTVL.

The CDR3 loop is CASSLEEGVNTEAFF. CDR3 DNA sequence: TGCGCCAGCAGCTTGGAGGAAGGAGTGAACACTGAAGCTTTCTTT. The genes are TRBV5-1 and TRBJ1-1; D ambiguous. The CDR3 is made up of 15 amino acids. CDR1 and CDR2 from the germline V gene are SGHRS and YFSETQ. V was clipped by 0 bases and J by 0 bases, with 9 bases between them. Supplemented by reference TRBV5-1 and TRBJ1-1, the full variable domain reads KAGVTQTPRYLIKTRGQQVTLSCSPISGHRSVSWYQQTPGQGLQFLFEYFSETQRNKGNFPGRFSGRQFSNSRSEMNVSTLELGDSALYLCASSLEEGVNTEAFFGQGTRLTVV.

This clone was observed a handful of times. CDR3 region: CASRSVSGANVLTF. CDR3 bases: TGTGCCAGCCGTAGCGTCTCTGGGGCCAACGTCCTGACTTTC. V and J are TRBV28 and TRBJ2-6; a weak D match, TRBD2 (5 bases). The CDR3 runs 14 residues. From germline, CDR1 is MDHEN and CDR2 SYDVKM. The ends were cut back, 8 bases at V and 0 bases at J, with 8 bases in the middle.

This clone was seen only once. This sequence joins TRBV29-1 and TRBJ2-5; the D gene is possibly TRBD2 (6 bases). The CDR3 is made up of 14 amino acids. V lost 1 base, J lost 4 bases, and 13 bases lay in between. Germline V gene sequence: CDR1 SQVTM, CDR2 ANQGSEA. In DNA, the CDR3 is TGCAGCGTTGAAGGGGAGTCTAGCGTAGAGACCCAGTACTTC. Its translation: CSVEGESSVETQYF.

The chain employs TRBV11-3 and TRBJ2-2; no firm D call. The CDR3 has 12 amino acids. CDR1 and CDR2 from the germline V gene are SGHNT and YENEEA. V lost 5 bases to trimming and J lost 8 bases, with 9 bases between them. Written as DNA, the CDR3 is TGTGCCAGCAGCGAGGCTGGGGGGGAGCTGTTTTTT. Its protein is CASSEAGGELFF.

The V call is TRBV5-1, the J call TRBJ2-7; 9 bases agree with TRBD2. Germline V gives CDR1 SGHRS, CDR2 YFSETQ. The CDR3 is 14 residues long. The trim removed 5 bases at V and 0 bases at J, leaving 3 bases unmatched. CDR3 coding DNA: TGCGCCAGCAGTTTTAGCGGGGGCTCCTACGAGCAGTACTTC. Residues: CASSFSGGSYEQYF.

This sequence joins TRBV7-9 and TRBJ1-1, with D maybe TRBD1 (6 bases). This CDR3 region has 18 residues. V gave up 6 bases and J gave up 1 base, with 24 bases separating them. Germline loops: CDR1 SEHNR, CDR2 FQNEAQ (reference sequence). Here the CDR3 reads CASSYRAGAEFGNTEAFF. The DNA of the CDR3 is TGTGCCAGCAGTTATCGGGCGGGGGCAGAATTTGGGAACACTGAAGCTTTCTTT.

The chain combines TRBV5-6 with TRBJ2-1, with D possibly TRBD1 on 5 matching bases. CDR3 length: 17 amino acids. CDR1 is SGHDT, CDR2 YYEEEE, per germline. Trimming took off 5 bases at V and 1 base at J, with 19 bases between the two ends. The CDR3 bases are TGTGCCAGCAGACCTACAGGATCGGCTTTTTCCTACAATGAGCAGTTCTTC. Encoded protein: CASRPTGSAFSYNEQFF.

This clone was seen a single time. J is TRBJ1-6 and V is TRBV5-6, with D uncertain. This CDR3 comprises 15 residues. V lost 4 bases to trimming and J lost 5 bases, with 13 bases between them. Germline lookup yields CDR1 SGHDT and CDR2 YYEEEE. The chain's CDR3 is CASSRDVVDNSPLHF. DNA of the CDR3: TGTGCCAGCAGCCGAGACGTGGTGGATAATTCACCCCTCCACTTT.

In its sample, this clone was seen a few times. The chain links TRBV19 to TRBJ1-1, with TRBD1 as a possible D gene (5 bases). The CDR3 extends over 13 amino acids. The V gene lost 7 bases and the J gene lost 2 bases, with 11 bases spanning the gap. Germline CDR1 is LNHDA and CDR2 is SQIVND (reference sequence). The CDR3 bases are TGTGCCAGTAACTCCTGGGACAACACTGAAGCTTTCTTT. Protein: CASNSWDNTEAFF.

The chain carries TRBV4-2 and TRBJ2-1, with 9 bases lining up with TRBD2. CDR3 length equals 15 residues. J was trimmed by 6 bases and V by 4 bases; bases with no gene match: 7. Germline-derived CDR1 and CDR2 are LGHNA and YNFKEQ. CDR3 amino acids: CASSPGTSPFNEQFF. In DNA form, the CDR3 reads TGTGCCAGCAGCCCCGGGACTAGCCCTTTCAATGAGCAGTTCTTC.

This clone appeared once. The chain's CDR3 is CASSLQGVYNEQFF. The DNA of the CDR3 is TGTGCCAGCAGCTTACAGGGGGTCTACAATGAGCAGTTCTTC. The chain carries TRBV7-2 and TRBJ2-1, with 7 positions matching TRBD1. J lost 3 bases, V lost 2 bases, and 1 base had no gene match. The CDR3 runs 14 residues. Germline CDR1 and CDR2: SGHTA and FQGNSA.

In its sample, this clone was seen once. This CDR3 reads CASSLRGVSSYEQYF. The CDR3 DNA sequence: TGTGCCAGCTCCTTGAGAGGGGTGAGCTCCTACGAGCAGTACTTC. This chain joins TRBV13 and TRBJ2-7; tentatively, D is TRBD1 or TRBD2 (5 bases each). V was cut by 8 bases and J by 0 bases, with 17 bases left in between. CDR1 is PRHDT and CDR2 is FYEKMQ in the germline V gene (reference sequence). The CDR3 totals 15 residues.

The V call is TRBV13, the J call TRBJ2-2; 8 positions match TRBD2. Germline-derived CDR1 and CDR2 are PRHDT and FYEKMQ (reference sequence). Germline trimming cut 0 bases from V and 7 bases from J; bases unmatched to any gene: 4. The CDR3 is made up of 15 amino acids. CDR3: CASSLGLAALGELFF. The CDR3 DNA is TGTGCCAGCAGCTTAGGACTAGCGGCCCTCGGGGAGCTGTTTTTT.

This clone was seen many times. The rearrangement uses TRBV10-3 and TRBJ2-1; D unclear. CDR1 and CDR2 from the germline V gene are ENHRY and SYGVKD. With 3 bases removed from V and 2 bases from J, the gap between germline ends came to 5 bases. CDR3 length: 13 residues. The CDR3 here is CAISDPTYNEQFF. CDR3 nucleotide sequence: TGTGCCATCAGTGACCCAACCTACAATGAGCAGTTCTTC.

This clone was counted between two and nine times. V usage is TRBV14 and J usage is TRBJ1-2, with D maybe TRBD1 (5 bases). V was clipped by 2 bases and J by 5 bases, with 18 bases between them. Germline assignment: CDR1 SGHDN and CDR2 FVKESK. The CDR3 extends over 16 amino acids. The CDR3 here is CASSQFDGTPVYGYTF. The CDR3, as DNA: TGTGCCAGCAGCCAATTCGACGGGACTCCCGTATATGGCTACACCTTC.

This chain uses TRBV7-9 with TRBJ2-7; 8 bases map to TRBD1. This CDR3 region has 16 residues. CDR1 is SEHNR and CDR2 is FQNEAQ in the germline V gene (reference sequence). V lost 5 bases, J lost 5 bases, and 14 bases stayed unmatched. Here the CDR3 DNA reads TGTGCCAGCAGCCCCACAGGGGGTCTGGCGGGTGACGAGCAGTACTTC. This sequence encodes CASSPTGGLAGDEQYF.

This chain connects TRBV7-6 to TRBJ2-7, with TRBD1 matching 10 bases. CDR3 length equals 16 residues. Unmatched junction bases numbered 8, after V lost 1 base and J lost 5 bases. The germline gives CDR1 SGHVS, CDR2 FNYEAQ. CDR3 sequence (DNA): TGTGCCAGCAGCTTAGACTCCTCGACAGGGGGCCACGAGCAGTACTTC. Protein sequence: CASSLDSSTGGHEQYF.

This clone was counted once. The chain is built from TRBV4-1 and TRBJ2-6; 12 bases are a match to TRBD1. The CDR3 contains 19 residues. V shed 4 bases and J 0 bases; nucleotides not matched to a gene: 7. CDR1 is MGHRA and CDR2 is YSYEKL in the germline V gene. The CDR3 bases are TGCGCCAGCAGCCTCCGGGACAGGGGGCTCTCCTCTGGGGCCAACGTCCTGACTTTC. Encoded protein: CASSLRDRGLSSGANVLTF.

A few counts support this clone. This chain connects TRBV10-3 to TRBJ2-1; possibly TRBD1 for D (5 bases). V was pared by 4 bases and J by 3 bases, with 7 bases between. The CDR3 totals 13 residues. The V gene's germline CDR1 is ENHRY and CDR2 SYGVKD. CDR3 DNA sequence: TGTGCCATCAGTGGGGGCGGCTACAATGAGCAGTTCTTC. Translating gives CAISGGGYNEQFF.

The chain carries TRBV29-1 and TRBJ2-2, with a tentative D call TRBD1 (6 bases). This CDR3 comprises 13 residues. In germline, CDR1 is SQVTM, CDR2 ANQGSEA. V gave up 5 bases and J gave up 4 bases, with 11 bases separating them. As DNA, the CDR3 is TGCAGCGTTTTACAGGGATCCACCGGGGAGCTGTTTTTT. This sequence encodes CSVLQGSTGELFF.